Detailed here is one T cell receptor (beta chain). CD8 T cells were positively selected from what remained after CD4 positive selection. Cells stained for CD3, CD4, CD8, CD45RA, CD27 and viability were sorted into four CD45RA/CD27 subsets. An equimolar mix of two oligonucleotides served as the beta constant-region primer for TRBC1 and TRBC2. Four rounds of PCR amplified the ligated cDNA using nested alpha and beta constant-region primers plus SP2. The cDNA 3' end received a ligated single-stranded oligonucleotide carrying the SP2 primer and a 12-nucleotide UMI. Each CDR3 protein gets one entry after TCRdb re-called the UMI-ligation and nested PCR reads with MiXCR. The sample lists some 110,000 distinct CDR3 sequences, roughly 36% occurring once. The CDR3 is made up of 16 amino acids. CDR1 LNHDA and CDR2 SQIVND come from the germline V gene (reference sequence). V trimming: 1 base; J trimming: 5 bases; junction bases outside the gene matches: 7.

The sample belongs to a study of naive and memory T cell subsets. The V call is TRBV19, the J call TRBJ1-5, with 8 bases fitting TRBD1. The sample comprised central memory CD4+ T cells from blood. This receptor was obtained from a human donor in good health. The CDR3 sequence is CASSIVGQGMDQPQHF. For the CDR3, the DNA is TGTGCCAGTAGTATAGTTGGACAGGGTATGGATCAGCCCCAGCATTTT.